This T cell receptor beta chain was sequenced for a study of shared T cell receptors in the human thymus. The CDR3 has 15 amino acids. Per germline, CDR1 SGHRS and CDR2 YFSETQ. V gave up 2 bases and J gave up 5 bases; unmatched junction bases: 6. This clone was counted once. Data came from immunoSEQ multiplex PCR; TCRdb stores just in-frame clones and leaves some out. The sample shows about 660,000 clones, about 87% of them seen only once. Another study also made use of these data, one on human thymus T cells.

V and J are TRBV5-1 and TRBJ2-1; TRBD2 matches 8 bases. This sequence was found in a boy under two years old with a congenital heart defect. Material for sequencing was thymocytes. The CDR3 DNA reads as TGCGCCAGCAGCTTACCCCGGGGGGGCGACAATGAGCAGTTCTTC. The encoded protein is CASSLPRGGDNEQFF.